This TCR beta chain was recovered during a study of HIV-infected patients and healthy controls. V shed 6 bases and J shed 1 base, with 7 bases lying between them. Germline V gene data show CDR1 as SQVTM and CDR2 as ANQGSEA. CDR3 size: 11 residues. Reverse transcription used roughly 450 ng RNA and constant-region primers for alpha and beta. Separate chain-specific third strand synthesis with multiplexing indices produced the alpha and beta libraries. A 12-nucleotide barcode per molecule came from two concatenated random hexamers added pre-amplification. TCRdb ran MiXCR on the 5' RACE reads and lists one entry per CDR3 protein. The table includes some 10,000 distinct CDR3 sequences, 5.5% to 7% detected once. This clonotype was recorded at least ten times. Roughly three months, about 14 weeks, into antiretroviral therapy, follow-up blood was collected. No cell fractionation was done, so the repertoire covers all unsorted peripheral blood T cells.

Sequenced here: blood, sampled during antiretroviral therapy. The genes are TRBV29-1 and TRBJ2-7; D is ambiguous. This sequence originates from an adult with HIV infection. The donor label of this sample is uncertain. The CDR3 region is CSVFISYEQYF. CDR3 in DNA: TGCAGCGTATTCATTTCCTACGAGCAGTACTTC.